One sample yielded the 9 T cell receptor beta chains listed below, sequenced in a study of blood T cell repertoires in COVID-19. The assay was immunoSEQ multiplex PCR, and TCRdb's table has in-frame clones only and misses some. The table has about 200,000 clones, roughly 88% seen once. The sequenced sample consisted of PBMCs or T cells enriched from blood (not recorded which). The receptors were gathered from a middle-aged man with acute COVID-19.

V is TRBV28 and J is TRBJ1-2; 9 positions match TRBD1. V lost 5 bases, J lost 4 bases, and 5 bases stayed unmatched. The CDR3 runs 14 residues. Germline CDR1 MDHEN, CDR2 SYDVKM. Here the CDR3 reads CASSIGQGFYGYTF. The CDR3 DNA is TGTGCCAGCAGTATCGGACAGGGGTTCTATGGCTACACCTTC.

The V and J genes are TRBV21-1 and TRBJ2-3; TRBD1 is the table's D call and was not checked against the DNA. TRBV21-1 is tagged as a pseudogene. The CDR3 contains 22 residues. In DNA form, the CDR3 reads TGTGCCAGCAGCATTGGTCGGGACAGACCGGTCGTTAACATTCACCGCACAGATACGCAGTATTTT. Translating gives CASSIGRDRPVVNIHRTDTQYF.

Remarks on this clone: A read error is likely, as this CDR3 ends without the conserved phenylalanine or tryptophan. It is unclear where the CDR3 begins or ends on the DNA, so no DNA is shown, and the CDR3 is as TCRdb lists it. This chain links TRBV29-1 with TRBJ1-2; TRBD1 was called by the table and not checked on the DNA. CDR1 is SQVTM and CDR2 is ANQGSEA in the germline V gene. The CDR3 totals 16 residues, both ends included. The CDR3 region is CSVEDRNYGYTFGSGT.

The CDR3 coding sequence is TGTGCCATCACCGATGCTCAGGGCAACACTGAAGCTTTCTTT. The encoded protein is CAITDAQGNTEAFF. This chain joins TRBV10-3 and TRBJ1-1, with a possible D match to TRBD1 (5 bases). Trimming stripped 7 bases from V and 2 bases from J, with 14 bases between. CDR1 ENHRY and CDR2 SYGVKD come from the germline V gene. The CDR3 loop spans 14 amino acids.

This rearrangement joins TRBV19 to TRBJ1-5; 8 bases agree with TRBD1. V dropped 6 bases and J dropped 9; count of bases not matched to a gene: 7. The CDR3 has 13 residues. Germline CDR1 reads LNHDA; CDR2 reads SQIVND (reference sequence). CDR3 loop: CASRDRDKGPQHF. The CDR3 DNA reads TGTGCCAGTAGGGACAGGGACAAAGGGCCCCAGCATTTT.

This clone was seen only once. V gene TRBV5-1 combines with J gene TRBJ2-1; 7 positions match TRBD1. CDR1 is SGHRS and CDR2 is YFSETQ in the germline V gene. The trim removed 4 bases at V and 4 bases at J, leaving 11 bases unmatched. This CDR3 comprises 16 residues. This CDR3 is CASSITTGWEYNEQFF. DNA of the CDR3: TGCGCCAGCAGCATAACGACAGGGTGGGAATACAATGAGCAGTTCTTC.

This chain connects TRBV19 to TRBJ2-1; 11 positions match TRBD2. CDR1 is LNHDA and CDR2 is SQIVND in the germline V gene (reference sequence). V shed 9 bases, J shed 9 bases, and the junction held 10 bases outside the gene matches. The CDR3 covers 14 residues. The CDR3 sequence: CASEKVAGGSEQFF. Here the CDR3 DNA reads TGTGCCAGCGAGAAGGTAGCGGGAGGGAGTGAGCAGTTCTTC.

The rearrangement uses TRBV4-1 and TRBJ2-3; 8 bases align to TRBD1. Germline V gene lookup returns CDR1 MGHRA and CDR2 YSYEKL. Trimming cost V 0 bases and J 2 bases; bases outside gene matches: 7. CDR3 length: 17 residues. The CDR3 protein is CASSQEGTGLLTDTQYF. The CDR3 nucleotides read TGCGCCAGCAGCCAAGAAGGGACAGGCCTCCTCACAGATACGCAGTATTTT.

J is TRBJ1-2 and V is TRBV5-1, with 11 bases fitting TRBD1. V shed 0 bases and J 7 bases; nucleotides not matched to a gene: 5. The CDR3 is made up of 15 amino acids. Germline V gene data show CDR1 as SGHRS and CDR2 as YFSETQ. CDR3 amino acids: CASSLDGQGAVGYTF. The CDR3 DNA sequence: TGCGCCAGCAGCTTGGATGGACAGGGGGCAGTTGGCTACACCTTC.